This T cell receptor beta chain emerged from a study of T cells expressing NK-cell markers. As for the study in general: All TCR beta repertoires analysed originated from sorted CD3+CD56+NKG2C+, CD3+CD56+NKG2C- and CD3+CD56-NKG2C+ T cells. Seven of the eight sequenced donors were HCMV-seropositive; one was seronegative.

The length of the CDR3 is 15 residues. CDR1 is SEHNR, CDR2 FQNEAQ, per germline (reference sequence). To note about this clonotype: Its specificity is unknown.

Study observations and caveats: HCMV specificity of expanded NKG2C+ T cell clones remained unclear.

TCRdb reanalyzed the 5' RACE reads, giving one entry per CDR3 protein sequence and no DNA. The repertoire table contains roughly 170,000 distinct CDR3 sequences. The chain recombines TRBV7-9 with TRBJ2-7; TCRdb gives TRBD2 as the D gene, but with no DNA this cannot be confirmed. Sample: blood T cells: a sorted CD56 or NKG2C T cell subset, CD4+ or CD8+ T cells, or bulk PBMC T cells (not recorded which). The TCR comes from a woman aged 18-69 years in good health. CDR3 residues: CASSPRGGGIYEQYF.